This record looks at one T cell receptor (beta chain) sequence and its context. The antigen is not known. With 6 bases removed from V and 2 bases from J, the gap between germline ends came to 10 bases. Germline V gene data show CDR1 as MNHEY and CDR2 as SVGAGI. The CDR3 totals 14 residues. TCRdb's copy holds only in-frame clones and misses some; the assay was immunoSEQ multiplex PCR. The sample contains under 15,000 clones, approximately 78% of which appear only once. Expansion with viral peptide pools was applied to antigen-specific CD4+ T cells by the ViraFEST assay prior to sequencing. After less than 11 days in culture, the CD4+ T cells were isolated. Sometime from March through December 2020, the person acquired a SARS-CoV-2 infection that PCR confirmed. Two doses of either BNT162b2 or mRNA-1273 were given to each participant. The data belong to a study of vaccination effects on CD4 cells after COVID-19. Overall study context: Convalescent patients (three in total) were sampled early and late after vaccination.

Study-wide points: Vaccine- and infection-induced clones showed marked clonal contraction late following vaccination.

The chain is built from TRBV6-5 and TRBJ1-4; D remains ambiguous. The TCR sequence derives from a human donor who had a prior SARS-CoV-2 infection. The input for sequencing was CD4+ T cells from PBMCs cultured with HCoV-NL63 spike peptides, taken after COVID-19 vaccination. This CDR3 reads CASRNGITNEKLFF. CDR3 sequence (DNA): TGTGCCAGCAGAAACGGGATCACTAATGAAAAACTGTTTTTT.